This entry describes one T cell receptor beta chain. Germline V gives CDR1 LNHDA, CDR2 SQIVND (reference sequence). The CDR3 is made up of 14 amino acids. Trimming took 6 bases from V and 0 from J, leaving 6 bases between them. The record originates from a study of CD8 T cells in Susac syndrome. Sequencing of TCR beta was performed on blood CD8+ T cells and on blood CD4+ T cells. Age- and sex-matched healthy donors served as the control group. TEMRA cells were FACS-enriched, unlike CD8+ and CD4+ T cells, which were negatively isolated. A quantity of roughly 0.5 to 1 ug RNA underwent reverse transcription using random hexamers. TCRdb re-analysed the immunoSEQ multiplex PCR reads in MiXCR, keeping a single row per CDR3 protein. The sample contains over 100,000 distinct CDR3 sequences, nearly 95% of which appear only once.

The source of this sequence is a human donor in good health. Input material: CD4+ T cells from PBMCs. The V and J genes are TRBV19 and TRBJ2-6; no definite D call. CDR3 sequence (DNA): TGTGCCAGTAGCGATTCCTCTGGGGCCAACGTCCTGACTTTC. Protein product: CASSDSSGANVLTF.